Sequencing of this T cell receptor beta chain was carried out in a study of vaccination effects on CD4 cells after COVID-19. Worth noting for this clone: Its antigen is still unknown.

The method was immunoSEQ multiplex PCR; TCRdb's version includes in-frame clones alone and lacks a portion of them. Among about 30,000 clones, more than 55% were seen once, and the ten largest hold less than 10%. CD4+ T cells were isolated after around 10 days of culture. The input for sequencing was CD4+ T cells from PBMCs cultured without peptide, taken before COVID-19 vaccination. The origin of this receptor is a human donor who received a COVID-19 vaccine.

In DNA, the CDR3 is TGTGCCAGCTCACCACGCAAGGACCAAGAGACCCAGTACTTC. Translation gives CASSPRKDQETQYF. V is TRBV18 and J is TRBJ2-5, with D uncertain. Germline V gene lookup returns CDR1 KGHSH and CDR2 LQKENI. The germline V and J ends were trimmed by 1 base and 0 bases, with 6 bases remaining between them. CDR3 length: 14 residues.